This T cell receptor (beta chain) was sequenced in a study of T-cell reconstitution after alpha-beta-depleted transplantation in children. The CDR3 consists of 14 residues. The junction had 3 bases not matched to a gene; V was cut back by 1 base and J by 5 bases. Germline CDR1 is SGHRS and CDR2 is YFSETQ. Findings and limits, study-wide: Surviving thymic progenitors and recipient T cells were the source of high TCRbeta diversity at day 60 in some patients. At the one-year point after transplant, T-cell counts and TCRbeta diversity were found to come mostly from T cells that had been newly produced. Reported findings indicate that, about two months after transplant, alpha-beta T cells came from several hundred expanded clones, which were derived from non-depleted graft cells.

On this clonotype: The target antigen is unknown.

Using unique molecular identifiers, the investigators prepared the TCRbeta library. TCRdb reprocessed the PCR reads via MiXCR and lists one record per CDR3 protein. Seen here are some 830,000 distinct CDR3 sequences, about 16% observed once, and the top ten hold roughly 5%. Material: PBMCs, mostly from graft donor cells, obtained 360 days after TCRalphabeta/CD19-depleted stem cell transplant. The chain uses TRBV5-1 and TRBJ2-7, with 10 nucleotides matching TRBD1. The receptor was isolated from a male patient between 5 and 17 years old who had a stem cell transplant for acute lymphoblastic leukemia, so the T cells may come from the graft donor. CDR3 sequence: CASSLWDRGNEQYF. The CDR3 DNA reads TGCGCCAGCAGCTTGTGGGACAGGGGAAACGAGCAGTACTTC.